These 18 T cell receptor beta chains share one sample of origin, sequenced in a study of T-cell memory formation after mild COVID-19. Via MiXCR, TCRdb re-called the 5' RACE reads, giving one row per CDR3 protein. The data contain roughly 100,000 distinct CDR3 sequences, under 15% of them seen just once; the ten biggest clones take up roughly 27%. Sequenced input: PBMCs or a T cell subset sorted from them (not recorded which). The receptors stem from an adult woman who had mild COVID-19 (a few samples of this study predate the infection). Cell type and time point are not known.

As for this clonotype: The junction departs from germline at one end; a sequencing error may be responsible. The J gene is TRBJ1-5, the V gene TRBV2; 8 bases match TRBD1. CDR1 and CDR2 from the germline V gene are SNHLY and FYNNEI. This CDR3 contains 18 residues. CDR3 sequence: CASREGTGPAPSNQPQHF. The CDR3 DNA reads TGTGCCAGCAGGGAAGGGACAGGCCCCGCTCCAAGCAATCAGCCCCAGCATTTT. The full variable domain, with the rest looked up from reference TRBV2 and TRBJ1-5, is EPEVTQTPSHQVTQMGQEVILRCVPISNHLYFYWYRQILGQKVEFLVSFYNNEISEKSEIFDDQFSVERPDGSNFTLKIRSTKLEDSAMYFCASREGTGPAPSNQPQHFGDGTRLSIL.

This clonotype was seen more than once but under ten times. J is TRBJ2-5 and V is TRBV7-2; 7 nucleotides align to TRBD1. Trimming took 0 bases from V and 4 from J; bases not matched to a gene: 11. Per the germline V gene, CDR1 is SGHTA and CDR2 is FQGNSA. The CDR3 totals 17 residues. The CDR3 here is CASSLAADRAWGETQYF. As DNA, the CDR3 is TGTGCCAGCAGCTTAGCGGCCGACAGGGCCTGGGGAGAGACCCAGTACTTC. The variable domain in full, completed from reference TRBV7-2 and TRBJ2-5, reads GAGVSQSPSNKVTEKGKDVELRCDPISGHTALYWYRQSLGQGLEFLIYFQGNSAPDKSGLPSDRFSAERTGGSVSTLTIQRTQQEDSAVYLCASSLAADRAWGETQYFGPGTRLLVL.

This clonotype was seen more than once but under ten times. This chain joins TRBV5-1 and TRBJ2-7, with 8 bases fitting TRBD1. Germline V CDR1 and CDR2: SGHRS, YFSETQ. The CDR3 is 15 amino acids. The ends lost 1 base at V and 2 bases at J; junction bases unmatched: 5. CDR3 in DNA: TGCGCCAGCAGCTTGATGCTGACAGGGGCCTACGAGCAGTACTTC. Encoded protein: CASSLMLTGAYEQYF.

V gene TRBV12-3 or TRBV12-4 combines with J gene TRBJ2-7; D unresolved. The CDR3 extends over 14 amino acids. Trimming left V 4 bases short and J 5 bases short, with 15 bases between. This chain's CDR3 is CASSWSASLNEQYF. DNA of the CDR3: TGTGCCAGCAGTTGGTCCGCAAGTCTCAACGAGCAGTACTTC.

The chain recombines TRBV5-1 with TRBJ1-1, with 10 nucleotides matching TRBD1. V trimming: 1 base; J trimming: 6 bases; junction bases outside the gene matches: 3. Germline V gives CDR1 SGHRS, CDR2 YFSETQ. The CDR3 has 14 amino acids. The CDR3: CASSLRGTGAEAFF. For the CDR3, the DNA is TGCGCCAGCAGCTTGAGAGGGACAGGGGCTGAAGCTTTCTTT.

The DNA for the CDR3 is TGTGCCAGCAGTGGGACACTCCAACCCGGGGAGCTGTTTTTT. Its translation is CASSGTLQPGELFF. The V and J genes are TRBV27 and TRBJ2-2, with a weak D call TRBD1 (6 bases). This CDR3 spans 14 amino acids. Germline-derived CDR1 and CDR2 are MNHEY and SMNVEV (reference sequence). V was cut by 5 bases and J by 6 bases, with 13 bases left in between.

The chain has TRBV20-1 and TRBJ2-3; D might be TRBD1 or TRBD2, each matching 5 bases. V lost 5 bases and J lost 6, with 18 bases in between. The CDR3 runs to 14 residues. Germline CDR1 reads DFQATT; CDR2 reads SNEGSKA (reference sequence). This chain's CDR3 is CSAPAVGPRDTQYF. CDR3 DNA sequence: TGCAGTGCTCCAGCGGTGGGGCCTAGGGATACGCAGTATTTT.

This chain links TRBV15 with TRBJ1-1, with 9 bases fitting TRBD1. The germline V gene has CDR1 LNHNV and CDR2 YYDKDF (reference sequence). V was pared by 2 bases and J by 4 bases, with 2 bases of the junction left unmatched. This CDR3 spans 14 amino acids. CDR3 bases: TGTGCCACCAGCAGACCGGGACAGGGCACTGAAGCTTTCTTT. This gives the protein CATSRPGQGTEAFF.

Many counts were recorded for this clonotype. The chain has TRBV5-1 and TRBJ2-5, with TRBD1 identical over 7 bases. This CDR3 region has 14 residues. Trimming removed 2 bases from V and 4 bases from J; junction bases left unmatched: 5. Germline loops: CDR1 SGHRS, CDR2 YFSETQ. This CDR3 is CASSLATGIETQYF. The CDR3 DNA sequence: TGCGCCAGCAGCTTAGCGACAGGGATAGAGACCCAGTACTTC.

The V gene is TRBV7-9, the J gene TRBJ2-2; D remains ambiguous. The ends were cut back, 2 bases at V and 8 bases at J, with 9 bases in the middle. Germline lookup yields CDR1 SEHNR and CDR2 FQNEAQ (reference sequence). The CDR3 contains 13 residues. The CDR3 nucleotides read TGTGCCAGCAGCTTATTTGAGTTGGGGGAGCTGTTTTTT. It is translated as CASSLFELGELFF.

The rearrangement uses TRBV6-6 and TRBJ2-5; TRBD2 is a possible D gene (5 bases). In germline, CDR1 is MNHNY, CDR2 SVGAGI (reference sequence). This CDR3 has 12 residues. Trimming stripped 7 bases from V and 4 bases from J, with 10 bases between. The CDR3 sequence is CASIAFGETQYF. CDR3 coding DNA: TGTGCCAGCATAGCGTTTGGAGAGACCCAGTACTTC.

This clonotype was observed a handful of times. The chain joins TRBV5-6 to TRBJ2-7, with TRBD2 as a possible D gene (5 bases). Germline CDR1 reads SGHDT; CDR2 reads YYEEEE. Trimming left V 0 bases short and J 2 bases short, with 15 bases between. The CDR3 consists of 16 residues. The CDR3 bases are TGTGCCAGCAGCTTGGCCCCAGCGGTCTCCGCCTACGAGCAGTACTTC. Residues: CASSLAPAVSAYEQYF.

The V and J genes are TRBV7-8 and TRBJ2-7, with D hard to call. The CDR3 covers 15 residues. Per the germline V gene, CDR1 is SGHVS and CDR2 is FQNEAQ. V lost 1 base, J lost 0 bases, and 10 bases lay in between. The CDR3 DNA reads TGTGCCAGCAGCTTAGGAGGCAGTCCCTCCTACGAGCAGTACTTC. Translating gives CASSLGGSPSYEQYF.

This clonotype showed up just a few times. The rearrangement joins TRBV15 to TRBJ2-7; D unresolved. Germline assignment: CDR1 LNHNV and CDR2 YYDKDF (reference sequence). The CDR3 is made up of 15 amino acids. Trimming left V 3 bases short and J 2 bases short, with 14 bases between. The CDR3: CATSSRASSPYEQYF. CDR3 nucleotide sequence: TGTGCCACCAGCAGCCGAGCCTCAAGTCCCTACGAGCAGTACTTC.

The V call is TRBV5-1, the J call TRBJ1-1; 8 bases are shared with TRBD1. V shed 3 bases and J 3 bases; nucleotides not matched to a gene: 7. Germline V CDR1 and CDR2: SGHRS, YFSETQ. This CDR3 is built from 15 residues. CDR3 DNA: TGCGCCAGCAGCTCGGGGACAGGAGGGTACACTGAAGCTTTCTTT. It specifies CASSSGTGGYTEAFF.

The rearrangement joins TRBV4-3 to TRBJ2-3; TRBD2 might be the D (5 bases). CDR1 is LGHNA and CDR2 is YSLEER in the germline V gene. V was clipped by 1 base and J by 1 base, with 12 bases between them. The CDR3 is made up of 16 amino acids. CDR3 residues: CASSQGGRLGTDTQYF. The CDR3 DNA sequence: TGCGCCAGCAGCCAAGGAGGGAGATTAGGCACAGATACGCAGTATTTT.

The J gene is TRBJ2-2, the V gene TRBV5-1; no clear D. This CDR3 is 15 amino acids long. The V gene's germline CDR1 is SGHRS and CDR2 YFSETQ. V lost 1 base and J lost 0, with 7 bases in between. CDR3 region: CASSLRGANTGELFF. The CDR3 region has the DNA TGCGCCAGCAGCTTGAGAGGCGCGAACACCGGGGAGCTGTTTTTT.

The genes are TRBV27 and TRBJ2-7, with a tentative D call TRBD1 (7 bases). The ends were cut back, 4 bases at V and 5 bases at J, with 15 bases in the middle. Germline V lookup: CDR1 MNHEY, CDR2 SMNVEV (reference sequence). The CDR3 is 14 amino acids. This chain's CDR3 is CASSYSGGLDEQYF. For the CDR3, the DNA is TGTGCCAGCAGTTACTCAGGGGGGCTTGACGAGCAGTACTTC.